This TCR beta chain emerged from a study of cytomegalovirus exposure and HLA in healthy donors. Study outcomes and limitations: Confirmation was obtained in vitro that a few CMV-associated chains are specific for CMV antigens. The study put some 160 TCR beta chains on its list as cytomegalovirus-associated. Cytomegalovirus status was reportedly diagnosed by the classifier with high specificity and sensitivity.

Germline values: CDR1 MNHEY, CDR2 SVGAGI. This CDR3 comprises 15 residues. Unmatched junction bases numbered 9, after V lost 5 bases and J lost 5 bases. Measured with immunoSEQ multiplex PCR; TCRdb has only the in-frame clones, and not every one. The table includes approximately 44,000 clones, 88% detected once. Turning to this clone: Its antigen is not identified.

The chain is built from TRBV6-5 and TRBJ2-1, with 7 positions matching TRBD2. The sequencing sample was made of PBMCs. This TCR was recovered from a woman in her thirties in good health and CMV-seronegative. DNA of the CDR3: TGTGCCAGCAGTGTTAGCGGGCTACAACACAATGAGCAGTTCTTC. It specifies CASSVSGLQHNEQFF.